A single TCR beta chain is shown here with its context. Its specificity is not known. These data belong to a study of blood T cells in healthy people across ages. Points from the study as a whole: TCR beta diversity, measured per million T cells, fell in a roughly linear way with age. The lack of PBMC sorting stopped any conclusive naive versus antigen-experienced comparison. Naive CD4+ cell counts and diversity both ran higher in long-lived than in aged donors.

For the second PCR, which ran for 7 to 11 cycles, a sample-barcoded 5' primer and a J-beta primer mix were used. Carrying 12 random nucleotides, a template-switch adaptor labeled each individual cDNA molecule. TCRdb re-analysed the 5' RACE reads in MiXCR, keeping a single row per CDR3 protein. This sample yields around 800,000 distinct CDR3 sequences, of which about 42% are seen a single time; approximately 20% belongs to the top ten. Trimming took off 2 bases at V and 0 bases at J, with 14 bases between the two ends. Germline V gene sequence: CDR1 MNHNY, CDR2 SVGAGI (reference sequence). The CDR3 is 16 amino acids.

Specimen: blood. The sequence was collected from a man in his fifties or sixties in good health. This chain links TRBV6-6 with TRBJ2-7; no clear D gene. CDR3 residues: CASSYAAGESSYEQYF. CDR3 DNA: TGTGCCAGCAGTTACGCGGCAGGCGAAAGCTCCTACGAGCAGTACTTC.